This TCR beta chain was retrieved from a study of T-cell reconstitution after alpha-beta-depleted transplantation in children. This clonotype was picked up a small number of times. V shed 7 bases and J shed 8 bases, with 19 bases lying between them. The length of the CDR3 is 14 residues. Researchers prepared the TCRbeta library using unique molecular identifiers, the study reports. MiXCR was run by TCRdb on the PCR reads, yielding one entry per CDR3 protein. The sample has over 400,000 distinct CDR3 sequences; around 12% are singletons. The source is a human donor who donated a stem cell graft to a child with combined immunodeficiency. This specimen was PBMCs from the stem cell graft donor, taken from the stem cell graft. The gene calls are TRBV12-3 or TRBV12-4 and TRBJ2-3, with D possibly being TRBD2 (6 bases). The CDR3 DNA reads TGTGCCAGCAATCGACTCGCGGTCGGGGGTACGCAGTATTTT. Encoded protein: CASNRLAVGGTQYF.